This passage covers 29 T cell receptor beta chains from one sample sequenced in a study of CD8 T cells in Susac syndrome (dated by TCRdb to about 2019). The library came from the immunoSEQ multiplex PCR assay. RNA was extracted with the RNeasy kit and 0.5 to 1 ug was reverse transcribed using random hexamers. Using fastp trimming at Q25 and MiXCR clonotype assembly, TCRdb reanalyzed the public sequencing data and kept in-frame beta chains. Every distinct CDR3 protein forms one entry, paired with its most common genes and DNA. The sample contains around 170,000 distinct CDR3 sequences, roughly 95% of them found a single time. Jointly, the top ten make up roughly 0.093% of the sample. The sequencing input was CD4+ T cells from PBMCs. The receptors originated from a human donor with Susac syndrome.

This clonotype appeared once. The CDR3 region has the DNA TGTGCCAGCAGCTTAAGGGTAGCAGCCTACGAGCAGTACTTC. Translation: CASSLRVAAYEQYF. The V and J genes are TRBV7-8 and TRBJ2-7, with D unclear. Germline V gene sequence: CDR1 SGHVS, CDR2 FQNEAQ. The CDR3 is 14 amino acids. V lost 2 bases to trimming and J lost 2 bases, with 10 bases between them.

This chain's CDR3 is CSARVPYEQYF. DNA of the CDR3: TGCAGTGCCCGCGTGCCCTACGAGCAGTACTTC. This chain connects TRBV20-1 to TRBJ2-7; D ambiguous. The CDR3 loop spans 11 amino acids. Trimming stripped 6 bases from V and 2 bases from J, with 8 bases between. The V gene's germline CDR1 is DFQATT and CDR2 SNEGSKA (reference sequence).

V is TRBV5-6 and J is TRBJ1-5; TRBD1 might be the D (5 bases). CDR1 is SGHDT and CDR2 is YYEEEE in the germline V gene. The CDR3 is made up of 13 amino acids. V was trimmed by 0 bases and J by 9 bases, leaving 10 bases between them. The CDR3 spells CASSLVAGTPQHF. The DNA of the CDR3 is TGTGCCAGCAGCTTGGTGGCGGGGACGCCCCAGCATTTT.

The V and J genes are TRBV20-1 and TRBJ1-2; TRBD1 matches 10 bases. V was pared by 1 base and J by 3 bases, with 11 bases of the junction left unmatched. This CDR3 has 17 amino acids. Germline assignment: CDR1 DFQATT and CDR2 SNEGSKA (reference sequence). Written as DNA, the CDR3 is TGCAGTGCTAGAGCTTCCCCGGGACAGGGGACCTACTATGGCTACACCTTC. It yields the protein CSARASPGQGTYYGYTF.

The chain joins TRBV10-3 to TRBJ2-5; the D gene is possibly TRBD1 (5 bases). The ends were cut back, 3 bases at V and 0 bases at J, with 8 bases in the middle. Per the germline V gene, CDR1 is ENHRY and CDR2 is SYGVKD. The CDR3 covers 14 residues. Here the CDR3 reads CAISDTGYQETQYF. CDR3 nucleotides: TGTGCCATCAGTGATACAGGTTACCAAGAGACCCAGTACTTC.

The V call is TRBV9, the J call TRBJ2-2, with D uncertain. Trimming shortened V by 2 bases and J by 6 bases, and 5 bases separated the two germline ends. The CDR3 has 12 residues. The V gene's germline CDR1 is SGDLS and CDR2 YYNGEE. CDR3 DNA sequence: TGTGCCAGCAGCGTGAGGTCCGGGGAGCTGTTTTTT. Protein product: CASSVRSGELFF.

The rearrangement uses TRBV12-3 or TRBV12-4 and TRBJ2-5; D unresolved. The CDR3 runs 12 residues. Trimming removed 5 bases from V and 3 bases from J, with 7 bases in between. CDR3 loop: CASSGPKETQYF. The DNA of the CDR3 is TGTGCCAGCAGTGGGCCCAAAGAGACCCAGTACTTC.

V gene TRBV11-2 combines with J gene TRBJ2-6; no definite D call. V lost 8 bases and J 0 bases, leaving 8 bases between the germline ends. The CDR3 runs to 14 residues. Germline V lookup: CDR1 SGHAT, CDR2 FQNNGV. The CDR3: CASRAISGANVLTF. Here the CDR3 DNA reads TGTGCCAGCCGCGCAATCTCTGGGGCCAACGTCCTGACTTTC.

The genes are TRBV3-1 and TRBJ2-7; possible D gene TRBD1, 5 bases. The germline V gene has CDR1 LGHDT and CDR2 YNNKEL (reference sequence). The CDR3 spans 14 residues. Trimming took off 1 base at V and 3 bases at J, with 10 bases between the two ends. The CDR3 loop is CASSQAPGNYEQYF. In DNA form, the CDR3 reads TGTGCCAGCAGCCAAGCCCCAGGGAACTACGAGCAGTACTTC.

The table lists this clonotype with a count of one. This chain uses TRBV18 with TRBJ1-2; 7 nucleotides agree with TRBD1. The CDR3 length is 15 residues. The germline gives CDR1 KGHSH, CDR2 LQKENI. V lost 3 bases, J lost 2 bases, and 6 bases stayed unmatched. CDR3 in amino acids: CASSPAGTANYGYTF. CDR3 DNA: TGTGCCAGCTCACCCGCGGGGACAGCAAACTATGGCTACACCTTC.

The genes are TRBV19 and TRBJ1-1; D is unclear. CDR3 length: 15 residues. Trimming took 3 bases from V and 3 from J, leaving 14 bases between them. The germline V gene has CDR1 LNHDA and CDR2 SQIVND (reference sequence). This CDR3 reads CASSIDGRWDTEAFF. The CDR3 DNA is TGTGCCAGTAGTATTGACGGGCGTTGGGACACTGAAGCTTTCTTT.

Only one count was recorded for this clonotype. This chain uses TRBV27 with TRBJ2-5; D might be TRBD1 (6 bases). V lost 6 bases to trimming and J lost 9 bases, with 26 bases between them. Germline V gives CDR1 MNHEY, CDR2 SMNVEV (reference sequence). The CDR3 totals 16 residues. The CDR3 region is CASSPMQGWARGSQYF. The CDR3 DNA follows: TGTGCCAGCAGCCCAATGCAGGGTTGGGCGAGGGGGTCCCAGTACTTC.

The rearrangement uses TRBV20-1 and TRBJ1-5; no firm D call. The CDR3 has 16 residues. In germline, CDR1 is DFQATT, CDR2 SNEGSKA (reference sequence). V was shortened by 3 bases and J by 2 bases, with 17 bases between the two germline ends. For the CDR3, the DNA is TGCAGTGCTAGTTCCGGTCCCGCCTCGGGCAATCAGCCCCAGCATTTT. Residues: CSASSGPASGNQPQHF.

The chain's CDR3 is CASSLMPQGTEAFF. In DNA, the CDR3 is TGTGCCAGCAGCTTAATGCCCCAGGGGACTGAAGCTTTCTTT. J is TRBJ1-1 and V is TRBV7-3, with D perhaps matching TRBD1 (6 bases). CDR1 SGHTA and CDR2 FQGTGA come from the germline V gene. The V end lost 1 base, the J end lost 5 bases, and 11 bases lay between the germline ends. The CDR3 is made up of 14 amino acids.

This clonotype was picked up one time. This chain connects TRBV5-1 to TRBJ1-6; unclear D gene. The length of the CDR3 is 15 residues. V lost 0 bases to trimming and J lost 4 bases, with 8 bases between them. The germline V gene encodes CDR1 SGHRS and CDR2 YFSETQ. This CDR3 reads CASSLAPEYNSPLHF. The CDR3 DNA sequence: TGCGCCAGCAGCTTGGCCCCAGAGTATAATTCACCCCTCCACTTT.

This chain's CDR3 is CASSNPPGQSQETQYF. DNA of the CDR3: TGTGCCAGCAGCAACCCACCGGGACAAAGCCAAGAGACCCAGTACTTC. The chain uses TRBV7-6 and TRBJ2-5, with D maybe TRBD1 (6 bases). Germline CDR1 reads SGHVS; CDR2 reads FNYEAQ. V was trimmed by 5 bases and J by 1 base, leaving 17 bases between them. The CDR3 is 16 amino acids.

This clonotype was observed a single time. The rearrangement links TRBV7-2 to TRBJ1-6, with a tentative D call TRBD1 (6 bases). Between the trimmed V and J ends, which lost 5 bases and 10 bases, there was a span of 18 bases. CDR1 is SGHTA and CDR2 is FQGNSA in the germline V gene. The CDR3 has 15 residues. The CDR3 protein is CASSPQGGARSPLHF. The CDR3, as DNA: TGTGCCAGCAGCCCCCAAGGGGGGGCTAGATCACCCCTCCACTTT. Filled out from reference TRBV7-2 and TRBJ1-6, the complete variable domain reads GAGVSQSPSNKVTEKGKDVELRCDPISGHTALYWYRQSLGQGLEFLIYFQGNSAPDKSGLPSDRFSAERTGGSVSTLTIQRTQQEDSAVYLCASSPQGGARSPLHFGNGTRLTVT.

The V call is TRBV23-1, the J call TRBJ2-1; 11 positions match TRBD2. TRBV23-1 is an ORF; its function is uncertain. V dropped 8 bases and J dropped 5; count of bases not matched to a gene: 5. The CDR3 has 14 amino acids. The chain's CDR3 is CASGSGGADNEQFF. CDR3 coding DNA: TGCGCCAGCGGTAGCGGGGGGGCGGACAATGAGCAGTTCTTC.

V usage is TRBV5-1 and J usage is TRBJ2-7, with D possibly matching TRBD1 (6 bases). In germline, CDR1 is SGHRS, CDR2 YFSETQ. This CDR3 region has 15 residues. V was clipped by 0 bases and J by 0 bases, with 10 bases between them. CDR3 nucleotide sequence: TGCGCCAGCAGCTTGGCCTCAGGGGTCTCCTACGAGCAGTACTTC. It translates to CASSLASGVSYEQYF. The full variable domain, its missing parts supplied by reference TRBV5-1 and TRBJ2-7, is KAGVTQTPRYLIKTRGQQVTLSCSPISGHRSVSWYQQTPGQGLQFLFEYFSETQRNKGNFPGRFSGRQFSNSRSEMNVSTLELGDSALYLCASSLASGVSYEQYFGPGTRLTVT.

For the CDR3, the DNA is TGCGCCAGCAGCCAAGGACAGACGGGACTAGCGGGTTACGAGCAGTACTTC. This gives the protein CASSQGQTGLAGYEQYF. The rearrangement joins TRBV4-1 to TRBJ2-7, with TRBD2 matching over 12 bases. Trimming took 1 base from V and 4 from J; bases not matched to a gene: 8. There are 17 residues in the CDR3. The germline V gene has CDR1 MGHRA and CDR2 YSYEKL.

The V and J genes are TRBV5-6 and TRBJ1-6; D remains ambiguous. V was clipped by 1 base and J by 7 bases, with 9 bases between them. Germline assignment: CDR1 SGHDT and CDR2 YYEEEE. The CDR3 extends over 14 amino acids. Here the CDR3 reads CASSLKRFNSPLHF. The CDR3 DNA reads TGTGCCAGCAGCTTGAAACGGTTCAATTCACCCCTCCACTTT.

The chain joins TRBV30 to TRBJ1-1; D is undetermined. The germline V gene encodes CDR1 GTSNPN and CDR2 SVGIG (reference sequence). V lost 1 base, J lost 0 bases, and 24 bases lay in between. This CDR3 spans 19 amino acids. The CDR3 nucleotides read TGTGCCTGGAGTGCGTACCGAGGTTCTTACGAGCAAATGAACACTGAAGCTTTCTTT. Translated, it gives CAWSAYRGSYEQMNTEAFF.

The rearrangement uses TRBV5-4 and TRBJ1-2; no clear D gene. Per the germline V gene, CDR1 is SGHNT and CDR2 is YYREEE (reference sequence). CDR3 size: 13 residues. V lost 0 bases and J lost 8, with 11 bases in between. CDR3 nucleotides: TGTGCCAGCAGCTTGGGAGTGCCCGGGGGCTACACCTTC. Its protein is CASSLGVPGGYTF.

V gene TRBV25-1 combines with J gene TRBJ2-7, with 7 bases that match TRBD1. V was pared by 6 bases and J by 4 bases, with 3 bases of the junction left unmatched. The CDR3 is 12 amino acids. Germline CDR1 is MGHDK and CDR2 is SYGVNS. CDR3 residues: CASRETGYEQYF. In nucleotides, the CDR3 is TGTGCCAGCAGAGAGACAGGGTACGAGCAGTACTTC.

The gene calls are TRBV5-6 and TRBJ1-6; tentatively, D is TRBD1 (5 bases). There are 17 residues in the CDR3. Per germline, CDR1 SGHDT and CDR2 YYEEEE. V was trimmed by 4 bases and J by 8 bases, leaving 22 bases between them. CDR3 protein: CASSLTGRRGLDSPLHF. The DNA for the CDR3 is TGTGCCAGCAGCCTGACGGGGCGAAGGGGTTTGGATTCACCCCTCCACTTT.

In this sample, this clonotype turned up once. The J gene is TRBJ1-1, the V gene TRBV11-2; 9 bases map to TRBD1. Germline V gene data show CDR1 as SGHAT and CDR2 as FQNNGV. CDR3 length equals 16 residues. Unmatched junction bases numbered 8, after V lost 4 bases and J lost 2 bases. The CDR3 DNA reads as TGTGCCAGCAGCTCAACTAACAGGGGGCGAAACACTGAAGCTTTCTTT. Translation: CASSSTNRGRNTEAFF.

This chain connects TRBV3-1 to TRBJ2-7, with D unclear. Germline lookup yields CDR1 LGHDT and CDR2 YNNKEL (reference sequence). The V gene lost 0 bases and the J gene lost 6 bases, with 12 bases spanning the gap. CDR3 size: 14 residues. The CDR3 sequence is CASSQDPAVSEQYF. CDR3 bases: TGTGCCAGCAGCCAAGATCCGGCTGTTAGCGAGCAGTACTTC.

J is TRBJ1-1 and V is TRBV7-8; 9 nucleotides agree with TRBD1. The trim removed 8 bases at V and 8 bases at J, leaving 9 bases unmatched. This CDR3 contains 13 residues. CDR1 and CDR2 from the germline V gene are SGHVS and FQNEAQ. CDR3 sequence: CASLRGQGYEAFF. The CDR3 DNA sequence: TGTGCCAGCCTCCGGGGACAGGGTTACGAAGCTTTCTTT.

The rearrangement links TRBV12-3 or TRBV12-4 to TRBJ2-3, with D perhaps matching TRBD2 (6 bases). V was trimmed by 6 bases and J by 5 bases, leaving 15 bases between them. This CDR3 is built from 14 residues. As DNA, the CDR3 is TGTGCCAGCAGCCCCCGACTAGATTTAGATACGCAGTATTTT. This encodes CASSPRLDLDTQYF.